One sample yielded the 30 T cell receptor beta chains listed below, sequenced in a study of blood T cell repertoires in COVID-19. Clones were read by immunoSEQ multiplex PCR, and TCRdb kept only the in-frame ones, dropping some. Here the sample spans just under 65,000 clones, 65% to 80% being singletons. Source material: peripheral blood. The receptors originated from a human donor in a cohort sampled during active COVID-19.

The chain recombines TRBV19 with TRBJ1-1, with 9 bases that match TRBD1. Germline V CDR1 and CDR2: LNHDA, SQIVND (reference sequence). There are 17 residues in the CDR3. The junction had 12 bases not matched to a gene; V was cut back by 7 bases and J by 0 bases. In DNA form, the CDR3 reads TGTGCCAGTAATTCCGGACCGGGACAGGGCATGAACACTGAAGCTTTCTTT. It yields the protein CASNSGPGQGMNTEAFF.

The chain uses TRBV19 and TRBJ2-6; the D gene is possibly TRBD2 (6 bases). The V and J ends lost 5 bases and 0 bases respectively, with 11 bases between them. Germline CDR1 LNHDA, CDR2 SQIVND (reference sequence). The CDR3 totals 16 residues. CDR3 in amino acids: CASSAGRRSGANVLTF. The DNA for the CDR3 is TGTGCCAGTAGTGCGGGACGGCGCTCTGGGGCCAACGTCCTGACTTTC.

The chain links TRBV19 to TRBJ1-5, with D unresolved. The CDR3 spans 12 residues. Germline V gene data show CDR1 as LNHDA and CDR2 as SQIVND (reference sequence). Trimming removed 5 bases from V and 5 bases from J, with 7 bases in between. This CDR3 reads CASSPLDQPQHF. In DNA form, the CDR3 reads TGTGCCAGTAGTCCCTTAGATCAGCCCCAGCATTTT.

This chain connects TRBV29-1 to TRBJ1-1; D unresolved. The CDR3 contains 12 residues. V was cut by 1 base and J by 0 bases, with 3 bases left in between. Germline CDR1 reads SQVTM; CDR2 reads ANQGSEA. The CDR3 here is CSVEAVNTEAFF. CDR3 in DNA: TGCAGCGTTGAAGCGGTGAACACTGAAGCTTTCTTT.

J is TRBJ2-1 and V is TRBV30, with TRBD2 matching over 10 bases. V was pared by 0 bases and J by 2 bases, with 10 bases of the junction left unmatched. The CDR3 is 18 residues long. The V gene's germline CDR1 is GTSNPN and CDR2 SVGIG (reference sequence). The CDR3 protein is CAWSVLSLAGRTYNEQFF. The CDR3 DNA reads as TGTGCCTGGAGTGTACTCTCACTAGCGGGACGGACCTACAATGAGCAGTTCTTC.

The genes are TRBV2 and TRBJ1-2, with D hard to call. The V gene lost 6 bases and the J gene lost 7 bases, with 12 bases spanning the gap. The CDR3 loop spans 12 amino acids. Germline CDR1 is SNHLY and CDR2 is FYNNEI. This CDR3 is CASREWGGGYTF. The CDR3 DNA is TGTGCCAGCAGGGAGTGGGGAGGTGGCTACACCTTC.

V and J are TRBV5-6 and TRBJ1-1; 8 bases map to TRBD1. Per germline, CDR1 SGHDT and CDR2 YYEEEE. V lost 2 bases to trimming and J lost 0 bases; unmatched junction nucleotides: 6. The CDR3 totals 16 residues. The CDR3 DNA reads TGTGCCAGCAGCTTTTGGACAGGGACCTTGAACACTGAAGCTTTCTTT. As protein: CASSFWTGTLNTEAFF.

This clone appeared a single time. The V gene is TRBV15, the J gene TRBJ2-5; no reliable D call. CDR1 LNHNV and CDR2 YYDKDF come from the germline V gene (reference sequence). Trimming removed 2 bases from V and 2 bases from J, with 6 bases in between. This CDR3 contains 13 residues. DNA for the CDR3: TGTGCCACCAGCAGAAACGGGCAAGAGACCCAGTACTTC. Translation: CATSRNGQETQYF.

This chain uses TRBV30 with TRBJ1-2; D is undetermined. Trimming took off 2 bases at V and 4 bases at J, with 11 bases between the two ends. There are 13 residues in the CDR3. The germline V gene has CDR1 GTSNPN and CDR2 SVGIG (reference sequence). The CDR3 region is CAWSTPLSYGYTF. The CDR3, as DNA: TGTGCCTGGAGTACGCCGTTGAGCTATGGCTACACCTTC.

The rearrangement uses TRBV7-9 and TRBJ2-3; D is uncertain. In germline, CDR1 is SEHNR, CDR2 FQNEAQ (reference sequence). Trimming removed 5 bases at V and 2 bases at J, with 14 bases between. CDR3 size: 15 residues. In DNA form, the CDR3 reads TGTGCCAGCAGCCGATCGACTGGCGACACAGATACGCAGTATTTT. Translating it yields CASSRSTGDTDTQYF.

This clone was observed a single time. The CDR3 reads CASSLLQGTNTEAFF. The CDR3 nucleotides are TGCGCCAGCAGTTTATTACAGGGTACGAACACTGAAGCTTTCTTT. The chain employs TRBV5-1 and TRBJ1-1; D may be TRBD1 (6 bases). Between the trimmed V and J ends, which lost 5 bases and 1 base, there was a span of 15 bases. The length of the CDR3 is 15 residues. Germline V gene sequence: CDR1 SGHRS, CDR2 YFSETQ.

CDR3 region: CASSPVSGANVLTF. DNA for the CDR3: TGTGCCAGCAGCCCAGTCTCTGGGGCCAACGTCCTGACTTTC. This sequence joins TRBV6-5 and TRBJ2-6, with D unresolved. The CDR3 has 14 amino acids. Germline CDR1 MNHEY, CDR2 SVGAGI. V lost 6 bases, J lost 0 bases, and 6 bases lay in between.

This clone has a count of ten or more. CDR3 region: CASSEGAGEAFF. The CDR3 nucleotides are TGTGCCAGCAGCGAGGGGGCAGGGGAAGCTTTCTTT. The chain uses TRBV9 and TRBJ1-1, with TRBD1 identical over 7 bases. Germline loops: CDR1 SGDLS, CDR2 YYNGEE. The CDR3 contains 12 residues. V lost 3 bases, J lost 8 bases, and 4 bases stayed unmatched.

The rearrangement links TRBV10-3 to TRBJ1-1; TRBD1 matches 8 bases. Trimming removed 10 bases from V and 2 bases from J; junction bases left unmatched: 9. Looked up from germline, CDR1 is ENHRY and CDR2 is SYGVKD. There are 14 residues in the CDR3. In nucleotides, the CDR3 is TGTGCCACGACCGGGACAGGCGACAACACTGAAGCTTTCTTT. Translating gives CATTGTGDNTEAFF.

CDR3 bases: TGTGCCAGCAGCTCCACAGGGGGCAAGATCACTGAAGCTTTCTTT. Amino acid sequence: CASSSTGGKITEAFF. V and J are TRBV7-9 and TRBJ1-1; TRBD1 matches at 9 bases. The junction had 7 bases not matched to a gene; V was cut back by 4 bases and J by 4 bases. CDR3 size: 15 residues. Germline V gives CDR1 SEHNR, CDR2 FQNEAQ (reference sequence).

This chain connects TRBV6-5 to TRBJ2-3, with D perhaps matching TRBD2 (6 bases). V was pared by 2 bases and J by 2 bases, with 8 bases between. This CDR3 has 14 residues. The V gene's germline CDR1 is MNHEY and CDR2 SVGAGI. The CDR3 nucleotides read TGTGCCAGCAGTTACACTAGCCTCACAGATACGCAGTATTTT. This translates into CASSYTSLTDTQYF.

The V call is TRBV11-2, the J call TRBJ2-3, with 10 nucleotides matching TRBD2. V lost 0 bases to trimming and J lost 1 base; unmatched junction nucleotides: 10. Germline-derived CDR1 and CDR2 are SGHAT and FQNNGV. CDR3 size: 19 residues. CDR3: CASSLDRGGLAGGTDTQYF. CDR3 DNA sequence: TGTGCCAGCAGCTTAGATCGCGGAGGGCTAGCGGGGGGCACAGATACGCAGTATTTT.

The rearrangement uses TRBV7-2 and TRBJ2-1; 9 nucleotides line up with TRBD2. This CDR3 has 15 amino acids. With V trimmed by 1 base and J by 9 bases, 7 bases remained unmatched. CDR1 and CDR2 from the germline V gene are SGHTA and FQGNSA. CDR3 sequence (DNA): TGTGCCAGCAGCTTAGTTAGCGGGGGACGAATTGAGCAGTTCTTC. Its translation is CASSLVSGGRIEQFF.

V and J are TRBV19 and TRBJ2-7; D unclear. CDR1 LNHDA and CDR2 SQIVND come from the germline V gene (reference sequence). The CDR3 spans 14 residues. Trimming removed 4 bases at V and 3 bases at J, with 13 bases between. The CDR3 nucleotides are TGTGCCAGTAGTAAGCCGCAACGTAGCTACGAGCAGTACTTC. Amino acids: CASSKPQRSYEQYF.

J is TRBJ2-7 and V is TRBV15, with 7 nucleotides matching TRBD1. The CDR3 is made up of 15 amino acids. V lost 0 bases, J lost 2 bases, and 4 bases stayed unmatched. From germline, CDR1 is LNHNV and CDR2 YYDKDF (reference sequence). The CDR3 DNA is TGTGCCACCAGCAGAGACCGGGACAGCCCCTACGAGCAGTACTTC. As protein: CATSRDRDSPYEQYF.

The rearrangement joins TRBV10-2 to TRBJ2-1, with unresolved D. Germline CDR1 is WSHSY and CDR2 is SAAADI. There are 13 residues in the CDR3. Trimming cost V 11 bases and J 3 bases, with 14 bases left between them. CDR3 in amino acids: CASGPGSYNEQFF. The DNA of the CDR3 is TGCGCCTCTGGGCCAGGCAGCTACAATGAGCAGTTCTTC.

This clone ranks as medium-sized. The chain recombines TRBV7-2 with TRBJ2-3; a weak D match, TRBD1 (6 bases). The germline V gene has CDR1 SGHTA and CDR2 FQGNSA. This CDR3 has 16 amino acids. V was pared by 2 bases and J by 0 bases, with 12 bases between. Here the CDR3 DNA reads TGTGCCAGCAGCTTATTAGGGGGTGACAGCACAGATACGCAGTATTTT. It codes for CASSLLGGDSTDTQYF.

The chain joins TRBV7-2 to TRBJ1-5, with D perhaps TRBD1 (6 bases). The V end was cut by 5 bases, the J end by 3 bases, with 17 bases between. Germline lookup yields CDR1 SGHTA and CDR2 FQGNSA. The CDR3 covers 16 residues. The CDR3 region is CASSLFGGANNQPQHF. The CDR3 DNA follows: TGTGCCAGCAGCCTCTTTGGGGGGGCGAACAATCAGCCCCAGCATTTT.

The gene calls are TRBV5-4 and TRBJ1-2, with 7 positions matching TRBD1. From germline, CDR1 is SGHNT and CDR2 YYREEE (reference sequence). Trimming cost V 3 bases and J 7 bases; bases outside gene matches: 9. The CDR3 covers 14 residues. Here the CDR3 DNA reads TGTGCCAGCAGCTCCCCGGACAGGAGGGGTGGCTACACCTTC. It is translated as CASSSPDRRGGYTF. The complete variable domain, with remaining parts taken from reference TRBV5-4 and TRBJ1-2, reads ETGVTQSPTHLIKTRGQQVTLRCSSQSGHNTVSWYQQALGQGPQFIFQYYREEENGRGNFPPRFSGLQFPNYSSELNVNALELDDSALYLCASSSPDRRGGYTFGSGTRLTVV.

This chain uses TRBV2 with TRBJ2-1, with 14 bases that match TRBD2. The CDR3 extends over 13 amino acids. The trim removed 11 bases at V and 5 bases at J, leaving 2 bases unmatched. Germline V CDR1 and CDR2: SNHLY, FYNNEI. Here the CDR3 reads CAGGLAGDNEQFF. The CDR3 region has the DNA TGTGCCGGGGGACTAGCGGGGGACAATGAGCAGTTCTTC. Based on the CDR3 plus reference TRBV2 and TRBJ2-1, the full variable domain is EPEVTQTPSHQVTQMGQEVILRCVPISNHLYFYWYRQILGQKVEFLVSFYNNEISEKSEIFDDQFSVERPDGSNFTLKIRSTKLEDSAMYFCAGGLAGDNEQFFGPGTRLTVL.

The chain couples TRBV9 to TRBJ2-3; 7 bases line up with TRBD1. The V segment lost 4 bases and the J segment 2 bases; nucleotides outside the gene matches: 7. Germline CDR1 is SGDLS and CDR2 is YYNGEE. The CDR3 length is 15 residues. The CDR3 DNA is TGTGCCAGCAGCTTCGCCGGGACAGCCACAGATACGCAGTATTTT. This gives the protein CASSFAGTATDTQYF.

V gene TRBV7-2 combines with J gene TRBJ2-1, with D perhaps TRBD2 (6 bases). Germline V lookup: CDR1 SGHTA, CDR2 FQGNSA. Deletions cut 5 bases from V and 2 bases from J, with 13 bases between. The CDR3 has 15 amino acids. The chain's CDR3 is CASSPTSFAYNEQFF. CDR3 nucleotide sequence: TGTGCCAGCAGCCCTACTAGCTTCGCCTACAATGAGCAGTTCTTC.

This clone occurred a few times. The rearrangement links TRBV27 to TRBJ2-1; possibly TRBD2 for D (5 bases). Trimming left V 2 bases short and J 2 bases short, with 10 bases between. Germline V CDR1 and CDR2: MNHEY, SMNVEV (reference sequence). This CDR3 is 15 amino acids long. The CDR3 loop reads CASSLGRATYNEQFF. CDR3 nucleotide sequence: TGTGCCAGCAGTTTAGGGCGGGCCACCTACAATGAGCAGTTCTTC.

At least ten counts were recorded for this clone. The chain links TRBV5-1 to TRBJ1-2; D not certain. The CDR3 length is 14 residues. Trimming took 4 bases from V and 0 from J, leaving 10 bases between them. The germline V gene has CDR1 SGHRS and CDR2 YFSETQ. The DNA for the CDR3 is TGCGCCAGCAGCCCGACACCTACTAACTATGGCTACACCTTC. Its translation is CASSPTPTNYGYTF.

CDR3 protein: CASSQVAQGPHTEAFF. The CDR3, as DNA: TGTGCCAGCAGCCAAGTAGCCCAGGGTCCCCACACTGAAGCTTTCTTT. The V and J genes are TRBV3-1 (or the pseudogene TRBV3-2) and TRBJ1-1; D is possibly TRBD1 (5 bases). This CDR3 spans 16 amino acids. Per germline, CDR1 LGHDT and CDR2 YNNKEL (reference sequence). V was shortened by 1 base and J by 3 bases, with 15 bases between the two germline ends.